A selection of T cell receptor beta chains follows, all from one sample in a study of T-cell reconstitution after alpha-beta-depleted transplantation in children. Via MiXCR, TCRdb re-called the PCR reads, giving one row per CDR3 protein. The sample holds some 200,000 distinct CDR3 sequences; around 7% are singletons and the top ten take more than 5.5%. Sequenced material: PBMCs, taken before TCRalphabeta/CD19-depleted stem cell transplant. The receptor set was obtained from a boy younger than 10 with acute lymphoblastic leukemia, due to receive a stem cell transplant. Both conserved end residues are part of each CDR3. A D gene is named only where the DNA matches it firmly. For some rows the clone size is stated as once, few or many, or as a class when expanded; others skip it.

cdr3_nt cdr3_aa d_call v_call clone_size j_call
TGTGCCAGCAGTTTTCTCCCATCGGAAGAGACCCAGTACTTC CASSFLPSEETQYF . TRBV28 many TRBJ2-5
TGTGCCAGCAGTGAAGGACAACTCTCCTACGAGCAGTACTTC CASSEGQLSYEQYF . TRBV25-1 many TRBJ2-7
TGTGCCAGCAGTGGTCTAGCCGATCCCTACGAGCAGTACTTC CASSGLADPYEQYF . TRBV2 many TRBJ2-7
TGTGCCAGCAGTGCAACCAGGGGGCGCGGGGAAAAACTGTTTTTT CASSATRGRGEKLFF TRBD1 TRBV25-1 . TRBJ1-4
TGTGCCAGCAGCGGACAGGGGGTGACTGAAGCTTTCTTT CASSGQGVTEAFF TRBD1 TRBV6-1 . TRBJ1-1
TGCAGTGCTAGCCCCTCTGGGCGGGAGGTTCATGAGCAGTACTTC CSASPSGREVHEQYF TRBD2 TRBV20-1 many TRBJ2-7
TGTGCCAGCGGGGGTGTAGGCCGAAACACTGAAGCTTTCTTT CASGGVGRNTEAFF . TRBV5-7 many TRBJ1-1
TGTGCCAGCCAGAACGGGGAGACCCAGTACTTC CASQNGETQYF . TRBV6-5 many TRBJ2-5
TGTGCCAGCTCACCGGGACAAAACACCGGGGAGCTGTTTTTT CASSPGQNTGELFF . TRBV18 . TRBJ2-2
TGTGCCAGCAGCTCCCTGGGTGGGGATCGAGATACGCAGTATTTT CASSSLGGDRDTQYF . TRBV7-3 many TRBJ2-3
TGCGCCAGCAGCCAGTACCGTTGGGAGGAGCAGTTCTTC CASSQYRWEEQFF . TRBV4-3 many TRBJ2-1
TGTGCCAGCAGCTCTTCGGCAGATACGCAGTATTTT CASSSSADTQYF . TRBV6-2/TRBV6-3 many TRBJ2-3
TGCAGCGTTTTCAACCCGACAGTAAACAATGAGCAGTTCTTC CSVFNPTVNNEQFF . TRBV29-1 many TRBJ2-1
TGTGCCAGCAGTTTAGCGGGGCGCACAGATACGCAGTATTTT CASSLAGRTDTQYF . TRBV28 many TRBJ2-3
TGTGCCAGCAGCGTACTGGGGGGCACGCAGTATTTT CASSVLGGTQYF . TRBV9 few TRBJ2-3
TGCAGCCAGCTTCCCGGGACAGGGGACGATGAGCAGTTCTTC CSQLPGTGDDEQFF TRBD1 TRBV20-1 many TRBJ2-1
TGTGCCATCATGGCGGGGGTGGAAGATACGCAGTATTTT CAIMAGVEDTQYF TRBD2 TRBV10-3 many TRBJ2-3
TGTGCCAGCAGCTTATCAACAGGGGGGGCGGCCAAAAACATTCAGTACTTC CASSLSTGGAAKNIQYF . TRBV7-8 many TRBJ2-4
TGTGCCACCAGCAGGGACAGGGGGGGAGATTCACCCCTCCACTTT CATSRDRGGDSPLHF TRBD1 TRBV15 . TRBJ1-6
TGTGCCAGGTATTGGGACAGTCCCGTATGGGAGCAGTACTTC CARYWDSPVWEQYF TRBD1 TRBV27 many TRBJ2-7
TGTGCCAGCAGCTTGAGACTAGTGCGTGTCGGGGAGCTGTTTTTT CASSLRLVRVGELFF . TRBV11-2 few TRBJ2-2
TGCAGTGCTAGCCCGACAGGGCGAGAGGAATTCGGGGAGCAGTACTTC CSASPTGREEFGEQYF TRBD1 TRBV20-1 . TRBJ2-7
TGTGCCAGCAGCTTAGTCCCTAGCGGGAGGGCAGATACGCAGTATTTT CASSLVPSGRADTQYF TRBD2 TRBV11-3 few TRBJ2-3
TGCGCCAGCAGCCTGGATCCCGGCGGGACAGCTACGCAGTATTTT CASSLDPGGTATQYF . TRBV5-1 many TRBJ2-3
TGTGCCAGCTCACCGGATCCCTCTGGGGCCAACGTCCTGACTTTC CASSPDPSGANVLTF . TRBV18 few TRBJ2-6
TGTGCCAGCAGCTCGTCGGCCGGAACCTACGAGCAGTACTTC CASSSSAGTYEQYF . TRBV7-9 few TRBJ2-7
TGTGCCAGCAGGAAGACAGCGTACGAGCAGTACTTC CASRKTAYEQYF . TRBV27 few TRBJ2-7
TGTGCCAGCAGCACAAATTCAGGGGGTGTCAACCGGGATACGCAGTATTTT CASSTNSGGVNRDTQYF TRBD1 TRBV13 many TRBJ2-3
TGCAGCGTTGCGTCAGCCTCAGCCGCCTACGAGCAGTACTTC CSVASASAAYEQYF . TRBV29-1 many TRBJ2-7
TGTGCCACCAGTGATTTCGGGGGCCCCGGCGGCTACACCTTC CATSDFGGPGGYTF . TRBV24-1 many TRBJ1-2
TGTGCCAGCAGCTACCTCCATCGGGTTCCCAGCTCCTACAATGAGCAGTTCTTC CASSYLHRVPSSYNEQFF . TRBV7-2 many TRBJ2-1
TGTGCCTGGAGTTTAGCGGGTTCAGATACGCAGTATTTT CAWSLAGSDTQYF TRBD2 TRBV30 . TRBJ2-3
TGTGCCAGCAGTTACGGGGGAGCGGGCAATCAGCCCCAGCATTTT CASSYGGAGNQPQHF . TRBV6-5 . TRBJ1-5
TGTGCCAGCAGCCGGCCATCCTACGAGCAGTACTTC CASSRPSYEQYF . TRBV3-1 few TRBJ2-7
TGTGCCAGCAGCTTAAGCCGACTAGCGGGGGGCTACGAGCAGTACTTC CASSLSRLAGGYEQYF TRBD2 TRBV7-2 many TRBJ2-7
TGTGCCAGTAGGGACATCGAGCAGTACTTC CASRDIEQYF . TRBV6-1 few TRBJ2-7
TGCAGTGCTAGAGTGGCGGGACTCTACGAGCAGTACTTC CSARVAGLYEQYF . TRBV20-1 many TRBJ2-7
TGCGCCAGCAGCTCGAAGACCCTTGATACGCAGTATTTT CASSSKTLDTQYF . TRBV5-1 many TRBJ2-3
TGCAGTGCTAGAGGCCCCCTTGCGGGAGTTTTTCTGGAGACCCAGTACTTC CSARGPLAGVFLETQYF TRBD2 TRBV20-1 many TRBJ2-5
TGTGCCAGCAGCGTAGCTGAGACACCCGGGGAGCTGTTTTTT CASSVAETPGELFF . TRBV9 many TRBJ2-2
TGTGCCACCAGCAGAGACTACGAGCAGAACTTC CATSRDYEQNF . TRBV15 . TRBJ2-7
TGTGCCAGCAGTTTATCCCCCGGGACCGTGAACACTGAAGCTTTCTTT CASSLSPGTVNTEAFF . TRBV28 . TRBJ1-1
TGTGCCAGCGAGTTCGGCGACGAGCAGTACTTC CASEFGDEQYF . TRBV28 many TRBJ2-7
TGTGCCAGCAGCTTAGGGATAGCGGGAGGAAACGAGCAGTACTTC CASSLGIAGGNEQYF TRBD2 TRBV7-9 few TRBJ2-7
TGTGCCAGCAGTTTCGTGGCTAGCGGGGACCTGGACGATTACAATGAGCAGTTCTTC CASSFVASGDLDDYNEQFF TRBD2 TRBV28 . TRBJ2-1
TGTGCCATCAGCCCTTGGGTCCAGGAAAGAGGCAATCAGCCCCAGCATTTT CAISPWVQERGNQPQHF . TRBV5-6 once TRBJ1-5
TGTGCCAGCGACGGGACAGCGTACCAAGAGACCCAGTACTTC CASDGTAYQETQYF TRBD1 TRBV2 few TRBJ2-5
TGTGCCAGCAGCCAAGCGTCAGGGGATCAGCCCCAGCATTTT CASSQASGDQPQHF . TRBV4-2 many TRBJ1-5
TGCAGTGCTCCCTCCCCCCGGACTGGGGGTCGAGAGACCCAGTACTTC CSAPSPRTGGRETQYF . TRBV20-1 many TRBJ2-5
TGTGCCAGCCGGTGGTCACTAGGATTTCTGTCTGGGGCCAACGTCCTGACTTTC CASRWSLGFLSGANVLTF . TRBV13 . TRBJ2-6
TGTGCCAGCAGTTTCGCAGGGTGGTCCTACGAGCAGTACTTC CASSFAGWSYEQYF . TRBV12-3/TRBV12-4 many TRBJ2-7
TGTGCCAGCAGTTATCGCGACAGGACCTCTTTGAGGCTGTTTTTT CASSYRDRTSLRLFF . TRBV6-5 . TRBJ2-2
TGTGCCAGCAGCTACCGGACTAGCGGGGGGCAACGAACCGGGGAGCTGTTTTTT CASSYRTSGGQRTGELFF TRBD2 TRBV7-2 few TRBJ2-2